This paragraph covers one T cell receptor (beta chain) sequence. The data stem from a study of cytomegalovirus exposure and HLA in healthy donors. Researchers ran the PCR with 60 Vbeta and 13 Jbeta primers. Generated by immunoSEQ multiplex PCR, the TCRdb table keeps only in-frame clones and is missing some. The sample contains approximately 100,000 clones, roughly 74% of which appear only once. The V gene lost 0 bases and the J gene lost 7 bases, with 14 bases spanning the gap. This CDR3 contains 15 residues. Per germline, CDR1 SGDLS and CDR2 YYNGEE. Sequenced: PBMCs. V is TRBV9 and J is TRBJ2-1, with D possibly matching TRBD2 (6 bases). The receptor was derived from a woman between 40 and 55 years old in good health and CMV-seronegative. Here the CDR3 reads CASSVALASSNEQFF. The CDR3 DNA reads TGTGCCAGCAGCGTAGCCCTAGCGTCCTCGAATGAGCAGTTCTTC.